This T cell receptor beta chain came from a study of blood T cells in healthy people across ages. Sample-barcoded 5' priming and a J-beta primer mix drove a second PCR of roughly 7 to 11 cycles. TCRdb passed the 5' RACE reads through MiXCR, listing each CDR3 protein once. The sample lists about 1.4 million distinct CDR3 sequences; 55% to 75% were seen once. There are 13 residues in the CDR3. From germline, CDR1 is MNHEY and CDR2 SVGAGI. The V gene lost 0 bases and the J gene lost 8 bases, with 10 bases spanning the gap. The sequence derives from a man aged 18 to 30 in good health. The specimen sequenced was blood. This chain joins TRBV6-5 and TRBJ1-2, with unresolved D. CDR3 region: CASSYSTLLGYTF. The CDR3 DNA follows: TGTGCCAGCAGTTACTCGACCCTACTAGGCTACACCTTC.